The rows below give T cell receptor beta chains drawn from one sample of a study of T cell clonotyping in hematopoietic cell transplantation. Sequencing was performed with immunoSEQ multiplex PCR; in TCRdb, only in-frame clones are kept and a portion is missing. This sample has some 30,000 clones, with more than 90% found just once. The material sequenced was peripheral blood mononuclear cells. These receptors were taken from a man in his fifties in good health. Some clones in this sample may be carry-over from other donors' samples. The CDR3 runs from the conserved cysteine through the conserved F or W. The D gene is left open where the match is weak. Only some rows state a clone size, as once, few, many or a class for expanded clones.

clone_size,d_call,j_call,v_call,cdr3_nt,cdr3_aa
once,.,TRBJ2-2,TRBV2,TGTGCCGGGGGCGTGGGACTCCTCAACACCGGGGAGCTGTTTTTT,CAGGVGLLNTGELFF
.,.,TRBJ1-2,TRBV28,TGTGCCAGCAGTTTGTATACGTATAAGGGTGGCTACACCTTC,CASSLYTYKGGYTF
.,TRBD2,TRBJ2-3,TRBV10-3,TGTGCCATCAGTGAGGGACGGGGGGGCACAGATACGCAGTATTTT,CAISEGRGGTDTQYF
.,.,TRBJ2-6,TRBV7-2,TGTGCCAGCAGCTCCCTGGCGGCCGGGGCCAACGTCCTGACTTTC,CASSSLAAGANVLTF
.,.,TRBJ2-3,TRBV19,TGTGCCAGTAAGGCCGGGACCAGCGCGGATACGCAGTATTTT,CASKAGTSADTQYF
.,.,TRBJ1-2,TRBV6-5,TGTGCCAGCACCCCCGACCGCTATGGCTACACCTTC,CASTPDRYGYTF
.,TRBD1,TRBJ1-1,TRBV10-3,TGTGCCAGTTGTCCGGGACAGATAACTGAAGCTTTCTTT,CASCPGQITEAFF
.,.,TRBJ2-3,TRBV7-6,TGTGCCAGCAGCTCCGGGCCCAGCACAGATACGCAGTATTTT,CASSSGPSTDTQYF
once,.,TRBJ1-1,TRBV27,TGTGCCAGCAGTTCCCGGGACACACCAACCCGGAGCACTGAAGCTTTCTTT,CASSSRDTPTRSTEAFF
.,.,TRBJ2-7,TRBV7-9,TGTGCCAGCAGCCCAGACAGAAATACACCCTACTTC,CASSPDRNTPYF
.,.,TRBJ1-1,TRBV7-8,TGTGCCAGCAGCTTAGTGCAGAACACTGAAGCTTTCTTT,CASSLVQNTEAFF
.,.,TRBJ1-4,TRBV5-1,TGCGCCAGCAGCTTGGTTGGGTCGGGGCCGAGAAGGGATGAAAAACTGTTTTTT,CASSLVGSGPRRDEKLFF
.,TRBD1,TRBJ1-1,TRBV2,TGTGCCAGCAGGGAGGGACAGCCACTGAACACTGAAGCTTTCTTT,CASREGQPLNTEAFF
once,.,TRBJ1-4,TRBV7-2,TGTGCCAGCAGCCGAATCCCGGGACACAATCAACGGAATGAAAAACTGTTTTTT,CASSRIPGHNQRNEKLFF
once,.,TRBJ1-6,TRBV9,TGTGCCAGCAGCGTACAGAATTCACCCCTCCACTTT,CASSVQNSPLHF
.,.,TRBJ1-5,TRBV10-1,TGCGCCAACCTAAACTATAGGGGCTATAGCAATCAGCCCCAGCATTTT,CANLNYRGYSNQPQHF
.,.,TRBJ1-2,TRBV7-2,TGTGCCAGCAGCTTAGCGGACGGGGGCGCGTATGGCTACACCTTC,CASSLADGGAYGYTF
.,.,TRBJ1-2,TRBV5-1,TGCGCCAGCAGCTTGGACAAGCCTAACTATGGCTACACCTTC,CASSLDKPNYGYTF
.,.,TRBJ1-6,TRBV9,TGTGCCAGCAGCCGGGACCCCAGCTCCTATAATTCACCCCTCCACTTT,CASSRDPSSYNSPLHF
.,TRBD2,TRBJ2-3,TRBV7-2,TGTGCCAGCAGCTTAGTAATGGTAGCGGGGAGCACAGATACGCAGTATTTT,CASSLVMVAGSTDTQYF
.,TRBD1,TRBJ1-5,TRBV29-1,TGCAGCGTTGGGACAGGGAGCGATCAGCCCCAGCATTTT,CSVGTGSDQPQHF
.,.,TRBJ1-2,TRBV6-1,TGTGCCAGCAGTGACGGAACCCTCGGCTACACCTTC,CASSDGTLGYTF
once,.,TRBJ1-5,TRBV2,TGTGCCAGCAGTGAACCCGACAGATATAGCAATCAGCCCCAGCATTTT,CASSEPDRYSNQPQHF
.,.,TRBJ2-3,TRBV7-2,TGTGCCAGCAGCTTAGGTAGTCTCGCAGATACGCAGTATTTT,CASSLGSLADTQYF
.,.,TRBJ1-5,TRBV30,TGTGCCTGGAGTGGCCCTCTTCTCCTTAGCAATCAGCCCCAGCATTTT,CAWSGPLLLSNQPQHF
.,.,TRBJ1-1,TRBV6-5,TGTGCCACCGCCCGGGACGCCTACACTGAAGCTTTCTTT,CATARDAYTEAFF